This T cell receptor beta chain was sequenced during a study of blood T cell repertoires in COVID-19. The sample holds a few counts of this clone. Germline V gene data show CDR1 as SGHTA and CDR2 as FQGNSA. Losses at the gene ends were 5 bases for V and 3 bases for J; bases not matched to a gene: 7. The CDR3 has 15 residues. Original analysis: By means of reference gene primer amplification, nucleated cell counts were estimated. Profiled with immunoSEQ multiplex PCR; TCRdb holds only in-frame clones, not every one. The DNA gave D and trimming, while V, J and clone size come from that table. The profile shows around 94,000 clones, 70% to 90% of them singletons.

J is TRBJ2-3 and V is TRBV7-2; 8 bases line up with TRBD1. The sequenced sample consisted of peripheral blood. The sequence was collected from a man aged 45-65 years with acute or convalescent COVID-19. CDR3 DNA: TGTGCCAGCAGCAGGACAGGGCTTAGAACAGATACGCAGTATTTT. It yields the protein CASSRTGLRTDTQYF.